Listed here are 26 T cell receptor beta chains from one sample, sequenced in a study of blood T cell repertoires in COVID-19. TCRdb keeps only in-frame clones here, not all; method: immunoSEQ multiplex PCR. The sample has about 230,000 clones, 84% seen once. Sequenced input: peripheral blood. These receptor sequences come from a woman in her forties who had recovered from COVID-19.

This sequence joins TRBV2 and TRBJ1-1; TRBD1 matches at 7 bases. The CDR3 is 12 amino acids. Per germline, CDR1 SNHLY and CDR2 FYNNEI. The trim removed 5 bases at V and 7 bases at J, leaving 4 bases unmatched. The CDR3 is CASSPTGVEAFF. DNA for the CDR3: TGTGCCAGCAGTCCCACAGGGGTTGAAGCTTTCTTT.

This chain links TRBV28 with TRBJ2-1; possibly TRBD1 for D (7 bases). This CDR3 has 17 amino acids. Germline CDR1 MDHEN, CDR2 SYDVKM. The V gene lost 4 bases and the J gene lost 4 bases, with 20 bases spanning the gap. The DNA for the CDR3 is TGTGCCAGCAGTTCACTACAGCAGGGGGGCCGTTACAATGAGCAGTTCTTC. Protein: CASSSLQQGGRYNEQFF.

The chain recombines TRBV23-1 with TRBJ1-2; tentatively, D is TRBD1 (5 bases). TRBV23-1 is an ORF; its function is uncertain. This CDR3 has 14 residues. V lost 0 bases and J 8 bases, leaving 13 bases between the germline ends. CDR3 sequence reads: CASSQSLQERGYTF. The DNA for the CDR3 is TGCGCCAGCAGTCAATCTTTACAGGAAAGGGGCTACACCTTC.

This clone is a singleton in its sample. The rearrangement joins TRBV10-2 to TRBJ2-5; D gene uncertain. CDR3 length equals 13 residues. The germline V gene has CDR1 WSHSY and CDR2 SAAADI. The V and J ends lost 2 bases and 13 bases respectively, with 17 bases between them. This chain's CDR3 is CASSEQRLAARYF. CDR3 nucleotides: TGCGCCAGCAGTGAGCAGCGTCTGGCCGCGCGGTACTTC.

The rearrangement uses TRBV5-1 and TRBJ2-5, with TRBD2 identical over 8 bases. Germline loops: CDR1 SGHRS, CDR2 YFSETQ. J lost 3 bases, V lost 4 bases, and 8 bases had no gene match. The CDR3 sequence is 15 residues long. CDR3 sequence: CASSPLAGGEETQYF. CDR3 sequence (DNA): TGCGCCAGCAGCCCGTTGGCCGGGGGGGAAGAGACCCAGTACTTC.

This rearrangement joins TRBV5-6 to TRBJ2-1; TRBD2 matches at 9 bases. Trimming removed 0 bases from V and 7 bases from J; junction bases left unmatched: 8. Germline CDR1 SGHDT, CDR2 YYEEEE. The CDR3 is 16 amino acids. The CDR3 loop is CASSLGLAGILNEQFF. The CDR3 nucleotides read TGTGCCAGCAGCTTGGGGCTAGCGGGGATATTAAATGAGCAGTTCTTC.

The chain carries TRBV29-1 and TRBJ2-1; D is uncertain. The V gene's germline CDR1 is SQVTM and CDR2 ANQGSEA. Between the trimmed V and J ends, which lost 4 bases and 7 bases, there was a span of 8 bases. The CDR3 totals 11 residues. CDR3 residues: CSVVAVNEQFF. The CDR3 DNA reads as TGCAGCGTTGTAGCTGTGAATGAGCAGTTCTTC.

The genes are TRBV24-1 and TRBJ1-2; D remains ambiguous. The length of the CDR3 is 12 residues. The V end lost 5 bases, the J end lost 2 bases, and 5 bases lay between the germline ends. Looked up from germline, CDR1 is KGHDR and CDR2 is SFDVKD. As DNA, the CDR3 is TGTGCCACCAGTGGACACAACTATGGCTACACCTTC. Protein: CATSGHNYGYTF.

The chain employs TRBV10-3 and TRBJ2-3, with 10 bases matching TRBD1. The CDR3 is made up of 16 amino acids. V lost 1 base, J lost 2 bases, and 3 bases stayed unmatched. The V gene's germline CDR1 is ENHRY and CDR2 SYGVKD. CDR3: CAISEFGTGDTDTQYF. The CDR3 bases are TGTGCCATCAGTGAGTTCGGGACAGGGGACACAGATACGCAGTATTTT.

About this clone itself: The sample carries other DNA sequences with the same CDR3. The rearrangement links TRBV18 to TRBJ2-1; 7 bases match TRBD2. J lost 4 bases, V lost 1 base, and 7 bases had no gene match. There are 16 residues in the CDR3. Germline V gene sequence: CDR1 KGHSH, CDR2 LQKENI. The CDR3 sequence: CASSPLEASGYNEQFF. The CDR3 nucleotides read TGTGCCAGCTCACCACTCGAGGCTAGCGGTTACAATGAGCAGTTCTTC.

The rearrangement uses TRBV5-4 and TRBJ2-1; 7 bases align to TRBD1. Germline CDR1 SGHNT, CDR2 YYREEE (reference sequence). The CDR3 extends over 13 amino acids. Trimming took 4 bases from V and 6 from J; bases not matched to a gene: 4. This CDR3 is CASSQTGPNEQFF. Here the CDR3 DNA reads TGTGCCAGCAGCCAGACAGGGCCCAATGAGCAGTTCTTC.

The rearrangement joins TRBV19 to TRBJ1-1, with 8 bases that match TRBD1. This CDR3 is built from 17 residues. The V segment lost 7 bases and the J segment 0 bases; nucleotides outside the gene matches: 13. Germline V CDR1 and CDR2: LNHDA, SQIVND (reference sequence). Here the CDR3 reads CASTKRGQGALNTEAFF. CDR3 bases: TGTGCCAGTACCAAACGGGGGCAGGGGGCCCTGAACACTGAAGCTTTCTTT.

The chain recombines TRBV9 with TRBJ1-1; TRBD1 matches at 7 bases. The CDR3 totals 13 residues. Germline loops: CDR1 SGDLS, CDR2 YYNGEE. The V gene end was trimmed by 7 bases and the J gene end by 10 bases; junction bases not matched to a gene: 13. CDR3 sequence reads: CASGVQGGSAAFF. The CDR3 region has the DNA TGTGCCAGCGGAGTCCAGGGGGGATCGGCAGCTTTCTTT.

This chain uses TRBV6-5 with TRBJ2-7; 7 nucleotides align to TRBD1. Germline V gene lookup returns CDR1 MNHEY and CDR2 SVGAGI. With 6 bases clipped from V and 3 bases from J, the junction kept 8 bases outside the gene matches. This CDR3 has 14 residues. The CDR3 DNA reads as TGTGCCAGCAGCAAAAAAAGGGACAGCTACGAGCAGTACTTC. Its translation is CASSKKRDSYEQYF.

The chain couples TRBV2 to TRBJ1-5; TRBD1 agrees at 8 bases. Looked up from germline, CDR1 is SNHLY and CDR2 is FYNNEI. CDR3 length: 14 amino acids. Germline trimming cut 5 bases from V and 7 bases from J; bases unmatched to any gene: 7. The CDR3, as DNA: TGTGCCAGCAGTTATGGACAGGGATGGCAGCCCCAGCATTTT. Translating gives CASSYGQGWQPQHF.

The chain joins TRBV5-1 to TRBJ1-3, with D perhaps matching TRBD1 (5 bases). The CDR3 spans 16 residues. The V and J ends lost 4 bases and 4 bases respectively, with 18 bases between them. Looked up from germline, CDR1 is SGHRS and CDR2 is YFSETQ. CDR3 sequence (DNA): TGCGCCAGCAGCCCCGGGTCCACCGGGGGAGGAAACACCATATATTTT. Translation: CASSPGSTGGGNTIYF.

The chain recombines TRBV6-5 with TRBJ2-5; TRBD1 is a possible D gene (6 bases). Germline CDR1 and CDR2: MNHEY and SVGAGI. The CDR3 length is 13 residues. With 5 bases removed from V and 3 bases from J, the gap between germline ends came to 10 bases. The CDR3 loop reads CASSRTEEETQYF. DNA for the CDR3: TGTGCCAGCAGTCGGACAGAAGAAGAGACCCAGTACTTC.

This clone has at least ten counts. The chain couples TRBV15 to TRBJ1-4; D possibly corresponds to TRBD1 (6 bases). The germline gives CDR1 LNHNV, CDR2 YYDKDF (reference sequence). This CDR3 is built from 14 residues. The V end lost 0 bases, the J end lost 8 bases, and 10 bases lay between the germline ends. CDR3 loop: CATSRDRGAEKLFF. The CDR3 DNA sequence: TGTGCCACCAGCAGAGATCGGGGGGCAGAAAAACTGTTTTTT. The full variable domain, completed using reference TRBV15 and TRBJ1-4, is DAMVIQNPRYQVTQFGKPVTLSCSQTLNHNVMYWYQQKSSQAPKLLFHYYDKDFNNEADTPDNFQSRRPNTSFCFLDIRSPGLGDTAMYLCATSRDRGAEKLFFGSGTQLSVL.

This clone showed up just a few times. The chain links TRBV11-2 to TRBJ2-1, with D possibly being TRBD1 (6 bases). Deletions cut 4 bases from V and 5 bases from J, with 6 bases between. This CDR3 spans 12 amino acids. CDR1 is SGHAT, CDR2 FQNNGV, per germline. CDR3 DNA: TGTGCCAGCAGCTGGGGGCACAATGAGCAGTTCTTC. As protein: CASSWGHNEQFF.

This clone was seen only a few times. The chain links TRBV7-9 to TRBJ2-3, with D perhaps matching TRBD1 (6 bases). From germline, CDR1 is SEHNR and CDR2 FQNEAQ (reference sequence). This CDR3 is built from 15 residues. Deletions cut 4 bases from V and 2 bases from J, with 13 bases between. CDR3 residues: CASSSGDGDTDTQYF. The CDR3 nucleotides read TGTGCCAGCAGCTCAGGGGATGGCGACACAGATACGCAGTATTTT.

The gene calls are TRBV2 and TRBJ1-4; D might be TRBD1 (5 bases). Trimming removed 6 bases from V and 11 bases from J, with 10 bases in between. CDR3 length: 11 amino acids. Looked up from germline, CDR1 is SNHLY and CDR2 is FYNNEI. The CDR3 DNA reads as TGTGCCAGCAGGACAGAGGTGAAACTGTTTTTT. Translation gives CASRTEVKLFF.

This clone was seen a single time. This chain connects TRBV5-1 to TRBJ1-2, with D perhaps matching TRBD1 (6 bases). The germline CDR1 and CDR2 sequences are SGHRS and YFSETQ. The CDR3 length is 15 residues. Trimming removed 0 bases from V and 2 bases from J, with 11 bases in between. Written as DNA, the CDR3 is TGCGCCAGCAGCTTGGTTACAGGGCAAAACTATGGCTACACCTTC. Its protein is CASSLVTGQNYGYTF.

The chain has TRBV7-2 and TRBJ2-7, with TRBD2 as a possible D gene (6 bases). V lost 0 bases and J lost 2, with 14 bases in between. The CDR3 loop spans 16 amino acids. Germline CDR1 SGHTA, CDR2 FQGNSA. CDR3 sequence (DNA): TGTGCCAGCAGCTTAGCCACAGCTCAGCGGGCCTACGAGCAGTACTTC. Translation: CASSLATAQRAYEQYF. Supplemented by reference TRBV7-2 and TRBJ2-7, the full variable domain reads GAGVSQSPSNKVTEKGKDVELRCDPISGHTALYWYRQSLGQGLEFLIYFQGNSAPDKSGLPSDRFSAERTGGSVSTLTIQRTQQEDSAVYLCASSLATAQRAYEQYFGPGTRLTVT.

This chain links TRBV27 with TRBJ1-1; TRBD1 agrees at 7 bases. Germline CDR1 reads MNHEY; CDR2 reads SMNVEV (reference sequence). This CDR3 region has 13 residues. Trimming removed 1 base from V and 5 bases from J; junction bases left unmatched: 1. The CDR3 loop is CASSLYRGTEAFF. For the CDR3, the DNA is TGTGCCAGCAGTTTATACAGGGGAACTGAAGCTTTCTTT.

V gene TRBV28 combines with J gene TRBJ2-2; D may be TRBD2 (5 bases). CDR1 is MDHEN and CDR2 is SYDVKM in the germline V gene. The CDR3 is made up of 15 amino acids. Trimming stripped 6 bases from V and 6 bases from J, with 17 bases between. The CDR3 DNA sequence: TGTGCCAGCAGGGCTAGCAACGGACCCGCCGGGGAGCTGTTTTTT. Its translation is CASRASNGPAGELFF.

The J gene is TRBJ1-1, the V gene TRBV28; 8 bases map to TRBD1. Germline V lookup: CDR1 MDHEN, CDR2 SYDVKM. This CDR3 contains 14 residues. Losses at the gene ends were 5 bases for V and 4 bases for J; bases not matched to a gene: 6. The CDR3 sequence is CASSVPTGGTEAFF. CDR3 DNA sequence: TGTGCCAGCAGTGTTCCTACAGGGGGCACTGAAGCTTTCTTT.